This T cell receptor (beta chain) emerged from a study of T cells after yellow fever vaccination (dated by TCRdb to about 2019). Looking at the study overall: The SMART-Seq v4 Ultra Low Input RNA kit was used to prepare libraries from fractions with low cell numbers. Bulk TCR alpha and beta repertoires were sequenced longitudinally to track T-cell clones before and after primary and booster YFV17D yellow fever vaccination. The cohort comprised two healthy male donors, one aged 18 to 29 and one aged 30 to 40 years. Bulk PBMC replicates and cell subsets were isolated from blood drawn at multiple timepoints before and after both primary and secondary immunization.

Comments on this clonotype: Its antigen target is currently unknown. The input lacks base qualities; no much larger clone sits a single base away.

The CDR3 starts with the cysteine, ends with the phenylalanine, and has 16 residues. Only the CDR3 portion is preserved as DNA: 48 bases, with reading frame beginning at the first base. From the germline V gene, CDR1 is SGHAT and CDR2 is FQNNGV. V trim: 5 bases; J trim: 4 bases; unmatched bases: 10. Synthesis of TCR cDNA relied on 5'RACE template switching, a step that introduced a universal primer site along with unique molecular identifiers. cDNA synthesis was primed from both the TCR alpha and TCR beta constant segments. Library amplification involved two PCR steps, and the second step added sample barcodes and sequencing adapters. Libraries were sequenced on Illumina HiSeq 2500 (2x100 bp) or NovaSeq (2x150 bp). As for the authors' bioinformatics: MIGEC handled demultiplexing of reads and collapsing into UMI consensus sequences, while MiXCR performed V(D)J alignment. Vaccine-responding clonotypes were identified with edgeR using replicate PBMC samples, with FDR below 0.01 and a log2 fold change above 5 up to day 15 being required. Bulk clonotypes were assigned CD4 or CD8 identity according to which sequenced CD4 or CD8 repertoire held them at higher abundance. TCRdb reprocessed the public reads (quality trimming at Q25 with fastp, clone calling with MiXCR) and kept in-frame beta chains. Each CDR3 protein gets just one entry, which takes the most common genes and DNA from the rows behind it. The V and J calls were determined by TCRdb, not by the authors. This sample has some 600,000 distinct CDR3 sequences in its table, and roughly a sixth of those were observed once. The ten largest make up 15% to 20% of the sample.

Broader findings and caveats from the paper: A small fraction of clonotypes appeared in both the CD4 and CD8 compartments, likely as a result of convergent recombination. Because only a couple of donors were included in the study, the extent to which the findings can be generalized is limited. Computational filtering was needed because FACS-sorted repertoires could contain abundant contaminating clonotypes from the bulk population. After the booster, most clones that had expanded after primary vaccination were detected again (around 97% of CD4 and roughly 86% of CD8), suggesting broad maintenance of memory. The secondary T-cell response was found to be weaker but faster than the primary response, with a peak reached on day 5 rather than on day 15.

This specimen's treatment or condition label, interpreted: live attenuated yellow fever vaccine strain. At every blood-draw timepoint, two biological replicates of bulk PBMCs were collected. A standard Ficoll-Paque protocol was used to isolate PBMCs from peripheral blood. TriZol was used to extract RNA from bulk PBMCs, CD4 and CD8 fractions, and dextramer-positive and dextramer-negative fractions. The chain employs TRBV11-2 and TRBJ2-5; 10 bases in between match TRBD2. The starting material was PBMCs, obtained 4 to 6 days after the first yellow fever vaccination. The clonotype comes from a man younger than 35 who received the YFV17D yellow fever vaccine. The CDR3 amino acid sequence is: CASSPPLAGVSETQYF. The DNA reads TGTGCCAGCAGCCCCCCTCTAGCGGGGGTGTCAGAGACCCAGTACTTC.